What follows are 13 T cell receptor beta chains derived from one specimen sequenced in a study of cytomegalovirus exposure and HLA in healthy donors. Measured with immunoSEQ multiplex PCR; TCRdb has only the in-frame clones, and not every one. Found here are about 200,000 clones, roughly 84% of them singletons; the top ten hold 2% to 2.5%. Specimen: PBMCs. The receptor set was obtained from a woman aged 18-29 years in good health and CMV-seropositive.

The chain employs TRBV5-4 and TRBJ1-1; the D is unclear. CDR1 and CDR2 (germline): SGHNT, YYREEE (reference sequence). This CDR3 is 13 amino acids long. Trimming took 4 bases from V and 0 from J, leaving 7 bases between them. The CDR3 protein is CASSVPMNTEAFF. The CDR3 coding sequence is TGTGCCAGCAGCGTTCCAATGAACACTGAAGCTTTCTTT.

This clone has only a few counts. J is TRBJ1-2 and V is TRBV29-1; D perhaps matches TRBD1 (5 bases). Trimming took 7 bases from V and 1 from J, leaving 7 bases between them. CDR3 length equals 11 residues. Looked up from germline, CDR1 is SQVTM and CDR2 is ANQGSEA. The CDR3 bases are TGCAGCGGACAGATTAACTATGGCTACACCTTC. As protein: CSGQINYGYTF.

The V and J genes are TRBV7-9 and TRBJ2-2, with D tentatively TRBD1 (6 bases). Germline V gene sequence: CDR1 SEHNR, CDR2 FQNEAQ (reference sequence). V was pared by 1 base and J by 4 bases, with 13 bases between. The CDR3 spans 16 residues. Here the CDR3 reads CASSLDTGWSTGELFF. The CDR3 nucleotides are TGTGCCAGCAGCTTAGATACAGGGTGGAGCACCGGGGAGCTGTTTTTT.

The chain links TRBV18 to TRBJ2-1; D perhaps matches TRBD2 (5 bases). Trimming cost V 6 bases and J 8 bases, with 23 bases left between them. This CDR3 spans 16 amino acids. Germline V CDR1 and CDR2: KGHSH, LQKENI. In DNA, the CDR3 is TGTGCCAGCTCGCCCATGTCCAGTGGGAGTACGGATGAGCAGTTCTTC. Translation gives CASSPMSSGSTDEQFF.

This clone was recorded only once. The genes are TRBV25-1 and TRBJ1-1; maybe TRBD1 (5 bases). V was trimmed by 7 bases and J by 2 bases, leaving 17 bases between them. This CDR3 region has 15 residues. Looked up from germline, CDR1 is MGHDK and CDR2 is SYGVNS. The DNA for the CDR3 is TGTGCCAGCACCGAACCGGGCTGGGGCAACACTGAAGCTTTCTTT. Its translation is CASTEPGWGNTEAFF.

The chain has TRBV6-5 and TRBJ1-2; no reliable D call. Deletions cut 6 bases from V and 3 bases from J, with 14 bases between. Germline V gives CDR1 MNHEY, CDR2 SVGAGI. The CDR3 is 14 amino acids. CDR3 residues: CASSYGSRYYGYTF. The CDR3 DNA reads as TGTGCCAGCAGCTACGGTTCCCGGTACTATGGCTACACCTTC.

This chain joins TRBV7-9 and TRBJ1-4, with 8 bases fitting TRBD1. CDR3 length equals 15 residues. Looked up from germline, CDR1 is SEHNR and CDR2 is FQNEAQ (reference sequence). After removal of 5 bases from V and 4 bases from J, the junction contained 6 bases not matched to a gene. For the CDR3, the DNA is TGTGCCAGCAGCGCCGGACAGGGACTTAATGAAAAACTGTTTTTT. Its translation is CASSAGQGLNEKLFF.

The V gene is TRBV5-1, the J gene TRBJ1-1; 10 nucleotides align to TRBD1. The germline gives CDR1 SGHRS, CDR2 YFSETQ. CDR3 length: 16 amino acids. With V trimmed by 4 bases and J by 1 base, 7 bases remained unmatched. In nucleotides, the CDR3 is TGCGCCAGCAGCAGGGCCGGGACAGGGGAGAACACTGAAGCTTTCTTT. Its protein is CASSRAGTGENTEAFF.

This clone was counted only a few times. V usage is TRBV9 and J usage is TRBJ2-1; 11 nucleotides align to TRBD2. This CDR3 is 17 amino acids long. Per the germline V gene, CDR1 is SGDLS and CDR2 is YYNGEE. V trimming: 3 bases; J trimming: 3 bases; junction bases outside the gene matches: 8. CDR3 DNA: TGTGCCAGCAGCGCTCGAGGGACTAGCGGAATCTACAATGAGCAGTTCTTC. It yields the protein CASSARGTSGIYNEQFF.

The genes are TRBV7-9 and TRBJ1-2, with a possible D match to TRBD1 (5 bases). The CDR3 extends over 17 amino acids. Trimming removed 1 base at V and 4 bases at J, with 19 bases between. Germline V gene data show CDR1 as SEHNR and CDR2 as FQNEAQ (reference sequence). The DNA for the CDR3 is TGTGCCAGCAGCTTAGTTCGCCCCGACAGAAGACTCTATGGCTACACCTTC. Amino acid sequence: CASSLVRPDRRLYGYTF.

The chain links TRBV27 to TRBJ2-4; the D gene is possibly TRBD1 (5 bases). V lost 3 bases to trimming and J lost 0 bases, with 12 bases between them. CDR3 length equals 16 residues. The germline V gene has CDR1 MNHEY and CDR2 SMNVEV (reference sequence). This CDR3 is CASSLLGPLAKNIQYF. CDR3 bases: TGTGCCAGCAGTTTGTTGGGGCCACTAGCCAAAAACATTCAGTACTTC.

This chain connects TRBV19 to TRBJ2-7, with TRBD1 identical over 8 bases. The V gene's germline CDR1 is LNHDA and CDR2 SQIVND (reference sequence). The CDR3 runs to 16 residues. The V and J ends lost 4 bases and 5 bases, in that order; junction bases with no gene match: 13. CDR3: CASSRLAGQGGDEQYF. DNA for the CDR3: TGTGCCAGTAGTAGGCTGGCCGGACAGGGAGGTGACGAGCAGTACTTC.

This chain joins TRBV7-3 and TRBJ2-1; D unclear. V was cut by 5 bases and J by 6 bases, with 5 bases left in between. Germline lookup yields CDR1 SGHTA and CDR2 FQGTGA. The CDR3 contains 11 residues. The CDR3 DNA is TGTGCCAGCAGCCCCGGCAATGAGCAGTTCTTC. This encodes CASSPGNEQFF.